Included here is one T cell receptor (beta chain) sequence, with context. Sequenced by immunoSEQ multiplex PCR; TCRdb stores in-frame clones only, minus some. Of more than 250,000 clones in the sample, roughly 90% were seen once. The data originate from a study of blood T cell repertoires in COVID-19. This clonotype was obtained from a woman in her twenties or thirties who had recovered from COVID-19. Sample: PBMCs or T cells enriched from blood (not recorded which).

The CDR3 DNA sequence: TGTGCCTGGAGTTCTTCGGGGACAGACAGCTACACCGGGGAGCTGTTTTTT. This translates into CAWSSSGTDSYTGELFF. This chain joins TRBV30 and TRBJ2-2, with 7 positions matching TRBD1. The CDR3 is 17 residues long. CDR1 is GTSNPN, CDR2 SVGIG, per germline (reference sequence). Trimming took 2 bases from V and 3 from J; bases not matched to a gene: 12.